This TCR beta chain was sequenced during a study of shared clonotypes between healthy human individuals. Study-level background: Researchers assigned three CD4 naive, three CD4 memory, two CD8 naive and one CD8 memory plate to each donor. Study-level points and caveats: Compared with clonotypes that all four donors shared, non-shared clonotypes had lower generation probabilities.

The assay was immunoSEQ multiplex PCR, and TCRdb's table has in-frame clones only and misses some. Altogether roughly 1 million clones are present, around 76% being singletons, with the ten largest covering about 1.4%. This clone was observed a few times. The antigen is unknown. Each donor was a Caucasian adult residing in Nashville, Tennessee. Splitting the CD4+ cells yielded a CD45RA+ naive subset and a CD45RA-negative memory subset. The germline gives CDR1 SNHLY, CDR2 FYNNEI. Trimming pared 1 base from V and 8 bases from J, leaving 9 bases between. This CDR3 contains 14 residues. V gene TRBV2 combines with J gene TRBJ1-6; weak D call: TRBD1 (5 bases). Sequenced sample: memory CD4+ T cells sorted from blood. Subset indicated: CD45RA-negative fraction. The sequence derives from a man aged 18 to 29 in good health. Written as DNA, the CDR3 is TGTGCCAGCAGTGAAGAGGGGCTGCATTCACCCCTCCACTTT. Translated, it gives CASSEEGLHSPLHF.